This section outlines one TCR beta chain sequence together with its context. Its specificity is not known. The data are from a study of human T cells and chemical hapten exposure. In TCRdb, the RACE reads were re-called with MiXCR into one record per CDR3 protein. The table shows around 300,000 distinct CDR3 sequences, with under 9% occurring only once. Indicated time point: patch test 1, 2 weeks after DPC sensitization. Treatment described: therapeutic diphenylcyclopropenone sensitization with weekly scalp DPC. Unseparated into fractions, whole blood served as the source from which total RNA was extracted. Broader study findings: Sensitization with DPC brought no change to TCRs above 1 in 1000 in frequency.

The V gene lost 1 base and the J gene lost 4 bases, with 8 bases spanning the gap. In germline, CDR1 is LGHDT, CDR2 YNNKEL (reference sequence). This CDR3 region has 14 residues. V usage is TRBV3-1 and J usage is TRBJ1-5; D uncertain. The specimen was whole blood, collected in connection with sensitization to the hapten diphenylcyclopropenone (DPC). The sequence was obtained from a woman younger than 30 with alopecia areata. Some clones in this sample may be carry-over from other donors' samples. This chain's CDR3 is CASSQGTINQPQHF. CDR3 coding DNA: TGTGCCAGCAGCCAAGGAACAATAAATCAGCCCCAGCATTTT.